This paragraph reports one T cell receptor beta chain. Antigen unknown. Germline CDR1 is MNHNS and CDR2 is SASEGT. The V segment lost 4 bases and the J segment 6 bases; nucleotides outside the gene matches: 5. This CDR3 is 15 amino acids long. Recipients were bled about 28 days pretransplant and at posttransplant days 30, 100, 180. This record belongs to a study of T cell clonotyping in hematopoietic cell transplantation. Overall study results and limits: Cells were unsorted, so CD4 and CD8 contributions were not separated.

The repertoire was sequenced with immunoSEQ multiplex PCR; TCRdb's copy has only in-frame clones and lacks some. The table has 3,500 to 5,500 clones, 60% to 80% seen once. Sequencing used PBMCs, obtained 100 days after allogeneic stem cell transplant. The rearrangement joins TRBV6-1 to TRBJ2-2, with 10 bases fitting TRBD2. This receptor was obtained from a male patient aged 60-70 years who had an allogeneic stem cell transplant, so the T cells may come from the graft donor. Some clones in this sample may be carry-over from other donors' samples. The CDR3 DNA is TGTGCCAGCAGTGTGAGAGCGGGAGGGCCCGGGGAGCTGTTTTTT. This translates into CASSVRAGGPGELFF.